These 19 T cell receptor beta chains originate from one sample sequenced in a study of T cells in Graves' hyperthyroidism and ophthalmopathy. Amplification yielded TCR beta CDR3 regions, with RNA transcripts as the source. HTBI primers were used for first-round RT-PCR of the TCR CDR3. TCRdb independently ran MiXCR on the multiplex PCR reads; one entry per CDR3 protein. The sample gives approximately 400,000 distinct CDR3 sequences, 15% to 17% of which show up once; about 7.7% is in the top ten. The sequenced sample was blood. The receptors were gathered from a woman aged 18-29 years with Graves' hyperthyroidism.

This clonotype was picked up many times. V usage is TRBV7-6 and J usage is TRBJ2-1; no clear D gene. Between the trimmed V and J ends, which lost 2 bases and 2 bases, there was a span of 4 bases. This CDR3 has 13 amino acids. Germline V gene data show CDR1 as SGHVS and CDR2 as FNYEAQ. CDR3 coding DNA: TGTGCCAGCAGCTTATTCCCCTACAATGAGCAGTTCTTC. This translates into CASSLFPYNEQFF.

The sample holds many counts of this clonotype. CDR3 DNA sequence: TGTGCCAGCAGCTCCAGACTAGCAAGTCACAATGAGCAGTTCTTC. It specifies CASSSRLASHNEQFF. The gene calls are TRBV7-3 and TRBJ2-1, with TRBD2 identical over 7 bases. Germline V gene sequence: CDR1 SGHTA, CDR2 FQGTGA. The V gene end was trimmed by 4 bases and the J gene end by 5 bases; junction bases not matched to a gene: 8. The CDR3 extends over 15 amino acids.

The count of this clonotype is one. J is TRBJ1-2 and V is TRBV10-1; TRBD1 is a possible D gene (5 bases). Germline V gene sequence: CDR1 WNHNN, CDR2 SYGVQD (reference sequence). The CDR3 contains 12 residues. Deletions cut 7 bases from V and 5 bases from J, with 11 bases between. In DNA form, the CDR3 reads TGCGCCAGCAAGGGACGGCCTTATGGCTACACCTTC. Translating gives CASKGRPYGYTF.

This clonotype has ten or more counts. The chain employs TRBV19 and TRBJ2-1; 7 bases match TRBD1. The CDR3 runs to 13 residues. Unmatched junction bases numbered 8, after V lost 9 bases and J lost 6 bases. Germline CDR1 reads LNHDA; CDR2 reads SQIVND (reference sequence). The CDR3, as DNA: TGTGCCAGCCGGGACAGCCCCTTCAATGAGCAGTTCTTC. Its translation: CASRDSPFNEQFF.

This clonotype was recorded at least ten times. This rearrangement joins TRBV6-5 to TRBJ2-5, with D unresolved. V shed 2 bases and J shed 7 bases, with 11 bases lying between them. Germline-derived CDR1 and CDR2 are MNHEY and SVGAGI. The CDR3 extends over 13 amino acids. This CDR3 reads CASSYIVRGTQYF. The DNA of the CDR3 is TGTGCCAGCAGTTACATTGTTCGAGGGACCCAGTACTTC.

This clonotype was counted many times. V gene TRBV6-5 combines with J gene TRBJ2-7, with TRBD2 identical over 10 bases. This CDR3 region has 16 residues. Germline CDR1 reads MNHEY; CDR2 reads SVGAGI. The junction had 6 bases not matched to a gene; V was cut back by 2 bases and J by 2 bases. The CDR3 sequence is CASSYALAGVPYEQYF. CDR3 in DNA: TGTGCCAGCAGTTACGCCCTAGCGGGAGTTCCCTACGAGCAGTACTTC.

This clonotype was detected ten times or more. The genes are TRBV5-6 and TRBJ1-2; D perhaps matches TRBD1 (5 bases). Germline V lookup: CDR1 SGHDT, CDR2 YYEEEE. The V end lost 0 bases, the J end lost 8 bases, and 11 bases lay between the germline ends. The CDR3 runs 13 residues. Written as DNA, the CDR3 is TGTGCCAGCAGCTTGGGTGTCGGGGACGGCTACACCTTC. Amino acid sequence: CASSLGVGDGYTF.

This clonotype appeared many times. This rearrangement joins TRBV7-9 to TRBJ1-2; 7 bases are shared with TRBD1. Germline CDR1 and CDR2: SEHNR and FQNEAQ (reference sequence). J was trimmed by 4 bases and V by 5 bases; bases with no gene match: 7. The CDR3 consists of 14 residues. CDR3 in amino acids: CASSPTGTGYGYTF. CDR3 nucleotides: TGTGCCAGCAGCCCGACAGGGACGGGCTATGGCTACACCTTC.

This clonotype was picked up many times. V is TRBV28 and J is TRBJ2-7; the D call may be TRBD1 or TRBD2 (5 bases each). The V end was cut by 3 bases, the J end by 0 bases, with 12 bases between. From germline, CDR1 is MDHEN and CDR2 SYDVKM. The CDR3 contains 15 residues. CDR3 region: CASSFGDRSSYEQYF. The CDR3 nucleotides are TGTGCCAGCAGTTTTGGGGACCGCAGCTCCTACGAGCAGTACTTC.

This clonotype was observed once. The chain links TRBV7-9 to TRBJ1-5; no reliable D call. The CDR3 covers 16 residues. From germline, CDR1 is SEHNR and CDR2 FQNEAQ (reference sequence). Trimming pared 4 bases from V and 2 bases from J, leaving 15 bases between. CDR3 bases: TGTGCCAGCAGCTCCCCCGGGTTCGAAGGCAATCAGCCCCAGCATTTT. Residues: CASSSPGFEGNQPQHF.

This rearrangement joins TRBV29-1 to TRBJ2-4, with TRBD1 matching 8 bases. Germline CDR1 and CDR2: SQVTM and ANQGSEA. The CDR3 is 13 amino acids. The junction had 10 bases not matched to a gene; V was cut back by 6 bases and J by 9 bases. The CDR3 nucleotides read TGCAGCGTCATTCCCAGGGGGCGGGCCATTCAGTACTTC. This encodes CSVIPRGRAIQYF. The full variable domain, in which reference TRBV29-1 and TRBJ2-4 provide the parts outside the CDR3, is SAVISQKPSRDICQRGTSLTIQCQVDSQVTMMFWYRQQPGQSLTLIATANQGSEATYESGFVIDKFPISRPNLTFSTLTVSNMSPEDSSIYLCSVIPRGRAIQYFGAGTRLSVL.

This clonotype was found many times. The V gene is TRBV7-8, the J gene TRBJ2-3; tentative D call: TRBD2 (6 bases). Germline lookup yields CDR1 SGHVS and CDR2 FQNEAQ. The CDR3 sequence is 17 residues long. The germline V and J ends were trimmed by 5 bases and 2 bases, with 20 bases remaining between them. The CDR3 DNA reads TGTGCCAGCAGCCGGACCCGGGACGGGGGAGCCACAGATACGCAGTATTTT. Translated: CASSRTRDGGATDTQYF. The complete variable domain, with remaining parts taken from reference TRBV7-8 and TRBJ2-3, reads GAGVSQSPRYKVAKRGQDVALRCDPISGHVSLFWYQQALGQGPEFLTYFQNEAQLDKSGLPSDRFFAERPEGSVSTLKIQRTQQEDSAVYLCASSRTRDGGATDTQYFGPGTRLTVL.

This clonotype came up a few times. The V gene is TRBV7-6, the J gene TRBJ2-6, with 15 bases aligning to TRBD2. With 5 bases clipped from V and 0 bases from J, the junction kept 8 bases outside the gene matches. Germline V gives CDR1 SGHVS, CDR2 FNYEAQ. This CDR3 has 20 amino acids. Written as DNA, the CDR3 is TGTGCCAGCAGCCCCGGACTAGCGGGGGGGCCCCTCTCTGGGGCCAACGTCCTGACTTTC. Amino acid sequence: CASSPGLAGGPLSGANVLTF. Complete variable domain (other parts from reference TRBV7-6 and TRBJ2-6): GAGVSQSPRYKVTKRGQDVALRCDPISGHVSLYWYRQALGQGPEFLTYFNYEAQQDKSGLPNDRFSAERPEGSISTLTIQRTEQRDSAMYRCASSPGLAGGPLSGANVLTFGAGSRLTVL.

This clonotype was found many times. The chain is built from TRBV3-1 and TRBJ2-2, with TRBD2 identical over 13 bases. Germline CDR1 is LGHDT and CDR2 is YNNKEL (reference sequence). The CDR3 is made up of 16 amino acids. J lost 3 bases, V lost 5 bases, and 3 bases had no gene match. CDR3 sequence: CASSRLAGGHTGELFF. CDR3 DNA sequence: TGTGCCAGCAGCAGACTAGCGGGAGGTCACACCGGGGAGCTGTTTTTT.

In its sample, this clonotype was seen many times. This rearrangement joins TRBV30 to TRBJ2-5, with 11 bases that match TRBD2. Trimming at V came to 1 base and at J to 7 bases, leaving 11 bases not matched to a gene. CDR3 length: 16 residues. Germline V gene data show CDR1 as GTSNPN and CDR2 as SVGIG (reference sequence). The CDR3 region has the DNA TGTGCCTGGAGTGCCTCCGGGACTAGCGGATATGGGACCCAGTACTTC. Amino acid sequence: CAWSASGTSGYGTQYF. Looking up the rest from reference TRBV30 and TRBJ2-5 gives the full variable domain: SQTIHQWPATLVQPVGSPLSLECTVEGTSNPNLYWYRQAAGRGLQLLFYSVGIGQISSEVPQNLSASRPQDRQFILSSKKLLLSDSGFYLCAWSASGTSGYGTQYFGPGTRLLVL.

Details on this clonotype: This may come from a read error, since a much larger clone is one base off. The rearrangement joins TRBV3-1 to TRBJ1-2, with 8 positions matching TRBD1. Germline V gene sequence: CDR1 LGHDT, CDR2 YNNKEL (reference sequence). CDR3 size: 15 residues. V shed 4 bases and J 5 bases; nucleotides not matched to a gene: 9. In DNA form, the CDR3 reads TGTGCCAGCAGCCGAGCACTACAGGGGGGGTATGGCTACACCTTC. Translating gives CASSRALQGGYGYTF.

Many counts were recorded for this clonotype. The rearrangement uses TRBV6-1 and TRBJ1-1; D gene unclear. Germline V gene data show CDR1 as MNHNS and CDR2 as SASEGT. V lost 10 bases and J 5 bases, leaving 11 bases between the germline ends. The CDR3 spans 11 residues. The chain's CDR3 is CATNPETEAFF. DNA for the CDR3: TGTGCCACAAACCCGGAGACTGAAGCTTTCTTT.

On this clonotype itself: The germline gene is not matched at one end of the junction; a read error may be the cause. The chain has TRBV7-2 and TRBJ2-1; a weak D match, TRBD2 (5 bases). CDR1 and CDR2 (germline): SGHTA, FQGNSA. The CDR3 consists of 19 residues. The CDR3: CASSQEAGSGSDSYNEQFF. CDR3 DNA sequence: TGCGCCAGCAGCCAAGAGGCAGGAAGTGGGAGCGACTCCTACAATGAGCAGTTCTTC.

The chain carries TRBV11-2 and TRBJ2-3, with 7 bases lining up with TRBD2. The CDR3 sequence is 15 residues long. With 5 bases clipped from V and 1 base from J, the junction kept 6 bases outside the gene matches. Germline V gene sequence: CDR1 SGHAT, CDR2 FQNNGV. The CDR3 is CASSIQAGGTDTQYF. The CDR3 DNA reads TGTGCCAGCAGCATCCAGGCGGGGGGCACAGATACGCAGTATTTT.